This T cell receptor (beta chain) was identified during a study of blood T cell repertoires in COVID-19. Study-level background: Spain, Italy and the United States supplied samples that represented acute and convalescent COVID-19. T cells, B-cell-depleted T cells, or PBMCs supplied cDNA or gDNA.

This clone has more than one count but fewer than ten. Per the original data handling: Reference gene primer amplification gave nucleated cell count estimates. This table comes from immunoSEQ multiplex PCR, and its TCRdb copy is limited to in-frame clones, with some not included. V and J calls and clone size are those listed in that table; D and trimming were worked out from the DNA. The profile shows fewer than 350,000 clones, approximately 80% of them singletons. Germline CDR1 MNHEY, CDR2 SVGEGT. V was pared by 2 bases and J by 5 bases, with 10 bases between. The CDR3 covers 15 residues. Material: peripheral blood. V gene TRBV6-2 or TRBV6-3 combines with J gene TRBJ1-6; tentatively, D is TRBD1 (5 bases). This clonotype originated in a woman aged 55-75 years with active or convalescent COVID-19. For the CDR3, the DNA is TGTGCCAGCAGTTACGGCGGGGCGGATAATTCACCCCTCCACTTT. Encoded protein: CASSYGGADNSPLHF.